This T cell receptor beta chain appears in the sequencing data of a study of immune evolution from preneoplasia to lung adenocarcinoma (dated by TCRdb to the early 2020s). In the study overall: Immune contexture across lung adenocarcinoma precursors and invasive adenocarcinoma was profiled using immune gene expression, TCR sequencing and multiplex immunofluorescence. POLYSOLVER was used to infer Class I HLA alleles from exome data, and LOHHLA was used to detect allele-specific HLA loss. According to the study, around 100 samples were used for TCR sequencing. Resected precursor lesions (AAH, AIS, MIA) and invasive adenocarcinomas were compared with paired morphologically normal lung tissue. The immune data were integrated with whole exome sequencing and methylation data from the same cohort of nodules. The sample size depended on which specimens were available, not on a prior power calculation. A total of about 51 patients contributed TCR sequencing data. In total, the cohort included 50 to 65 patients with pulmonary nodules, all of whom underwent surgical resection. General study outcomes and caveats: Normal lung showed the highest clonality, whereas later-stage lesions appeared to have higher T cell density and diversity but lower clonality. Because every patient came from Japan and China, how well the results apply to Western populations was uncertain. The highest top T cell clone frequencies were observed in normal lung, and a progressive decrease in top T cell clone frequencies appeared to occur from AAH through AIS, MIA and invasive adenocarcinoma. The findings reflected association rather than direct causation, and larger cohorts with long-term follow-up and longitudinal biopsies were considered necessary.

TCR beta CDR3 regions were sequenced from DNA using the immunoSEQ hsTCRbeta Kit. On the authors' methods: TCR sequencing data were analysed with the ImmunoSEQ Analyzer. T cell clonality was defined as 1 minus Pielou's evenness, as computed on productive rearrangements. T cell diversity was measured with the inverse Simpson index on productive templates. T cell density was defined as TCR beta template counts normalized to usable DNA, with usable DNA estimated by amplifying and sequencing housekeeping genes. Two-sided Kruskal-Wallis tests were used to compare TCR metrics across histologic stages. Drawn from immuneACCESS, this table holds only the in-frame rearrangements with V and J called that TCRdb kept. Clones are partly lost; checked studies trace under half to an unresolved V gene and leave the rest unexplained. V and J calls and clone size are given by that table; D and trimming were obtained from the DNA. The sample table shows about 4,600 clones, and around 82% are seen once. Jointly, the top ten make up about 14% of the sample.

After removal of 7 bases from V and 6 bases from J, the junction retains 11 bases not matched to a gene. From a lookup of the germline V gene (reference sequence), CDR1 and CDR2 are LNHNV and YYDKDF. Measured from the cysteine to the phenylalanine, the CDR3 is 15 residues long. Just CDR3 DNA is preserved here, 45 bases in frame from base 1. Remarks on this clone: Its antigen is unknown. No qualities accompany the bases; no much larger clone lies one base away.

Between about 2013 and 2017, the patients underwent resection in either Japan or China. The histologic diagnosis of each case was independently confirmed on H&E slides by two lung cancer pathologists. The AllPrep DNA/RNA FFPE Kit was used to isolate DNA from FFPE tissue. Sequenced input: FFPE normal lung tissue adjacent to the tumor. In this chain, TRBV15 is recombined with TRBJ1-5, with TRBD1 identical over 8 junction bases. The receptor comes from a person aged 50-70 years with lung adenocarcinoma. The sequenced DNA: TGTGCCACCAAGGCTGGGACAGGAGATTCTCAGCCCCAGCATTTT. Its coded protein is CATKAGTGDSQPQHF. The variable domain in full, with residues beyond the CDR3 obtained from the reference TRBV15 and TRBJ1-5 genes, is DAMVIQNPRYQVTQFGKPVTLSCSQTLNHNVMYWYQQKSSQAPKLLFHYYDKDFNNEADTPDNFQSRRPNTSFCFLDIRSPGLGDTAMYLCATKAGTGDSQPQHFGDGTRLSIL.